This T cell receptor (beta chain) was captured in a study of blood T cell repertoires in COVID-19. Study at large: T cells, B-cell-depleted T cells, or PBMCs provided the cDNA or gDNA that served as material.

Authors' analysis steps: Estimated nucleated cell counts came from reference gene primer amplification. Sequencing used immunoSEQ multiplex PCR; TCRdb keeps in-frame clones, though not all of them. That table gives V, J and clone size, and the DNA gave D and trimming. The data show some 300,000 clones, around 81% seen once. CDR3 length equals 16 residues. Germline loops: CDR1 PRHDT, CDR2 FYEKMQ (reference sequence). Trimming took 4 bases from V and 4 from J; bases not matched to a gene: 11. The count of this clone is one. Sequencing was performed on peripheral blood. The origin of this receptor is a woman aged 45-65 years with active or convalescent COVID-19. The chain uses TRBV13 and TRBJ2-5, with 8 bases identical to TRBD2. The CDR3 nucleotides are TGTGCCAGCAGCTCGCCGGGACTAGGAGTTAGAGAGACCCAGTACTTC. It is translated as CASSSPGLGVRETQYF. The full variable domain, with the rest looked up from reference TRBV13 and TRBJ2-5, is AAGVIQSPRHLIKEKRETATLKCYPIPRHDTVYWYQQGPGQDPQFLISFYEKMQSDKGSIPDRFSAQQFSDYHSELNMSSLELGDSALYFCASSSPGLGVRETQYFGPGTRLLVL.